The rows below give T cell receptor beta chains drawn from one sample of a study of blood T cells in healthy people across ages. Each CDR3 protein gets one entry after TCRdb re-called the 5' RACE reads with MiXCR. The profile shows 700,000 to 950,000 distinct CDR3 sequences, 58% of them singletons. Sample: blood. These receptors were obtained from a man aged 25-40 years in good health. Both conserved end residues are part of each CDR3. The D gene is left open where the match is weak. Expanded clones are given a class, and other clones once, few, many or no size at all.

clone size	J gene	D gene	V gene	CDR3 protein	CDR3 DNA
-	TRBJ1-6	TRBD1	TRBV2	CASSPGTGISPLHF	TGTGCCAGCAGTCCCGGGACAGGGATTTCACCCCTCCACTTT
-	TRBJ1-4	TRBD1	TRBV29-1	CSVGDRGPEKPFF	TGCAGCGTTGGGGACAGGGGGCCTGAAAAACCGTTTTTT
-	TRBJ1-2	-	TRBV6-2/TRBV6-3	CASSYSSSYGYTF	TGTGCCAGCAGTTACTCGAGCAGCTATGGCTACACCTTC
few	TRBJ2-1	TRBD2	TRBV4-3	CASSLKRASGHNEQFF	TGCGCCAGCAGCCTCAAACGAGCTAGCGGACACAATGAGCAGTTCTTC
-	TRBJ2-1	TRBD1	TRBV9	CASSVDGQGSYNEQFF	TGTGCCAGCAGCGTCGACGGACAGGGTTCCTACAATGAGCAGTTCTTC
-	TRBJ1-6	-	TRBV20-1	CSAPSENSYNSPLHF	TGCAGTGCCCCTAGCGAGAACTCCTATAATTCACCCCTCCACTTT
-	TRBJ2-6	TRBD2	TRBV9	CASSLLAGISGANVLTF	TGTGCCAGCAGCCTACTAGCGGGGATCTCTGGGGCCAACGTCCTGACTTTC
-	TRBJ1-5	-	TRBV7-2	CASSRDKSSNQPQHF	TGTGCCAGCAGCCGGGACAAATCGAGCAATCAGCCCCAGCATTTT
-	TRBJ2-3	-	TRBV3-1	CASSQEARNTDTQYF	TGTGCCAGCAGCCAAGAGGCCAGAAACACAGATACGCAGTATTTT
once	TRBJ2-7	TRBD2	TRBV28	CASSPSGGRSYEQYF	TGTGCCAGCAGTCCCTCGGGAGGGCGATCCTACGAGCAGTACTTC
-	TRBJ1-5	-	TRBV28	CASSFGSAPQHF	TGTGCCAGCAGTTTTGGGAGCGCGCCCCAGCATTTT
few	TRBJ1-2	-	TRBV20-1	CSAMLPIRDYGYTF	TGCAGTGCTATGCTACCAATTCGGGACTATGGCTACACCTTC
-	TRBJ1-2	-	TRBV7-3	CASSPWGYTF	TGTGCCAGCAGTCCGTGGGGCTACACCTTC
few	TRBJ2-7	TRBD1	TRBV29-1	CSVKNPDRAPTYEQYF	TGCAGCGTTAAAAACCCGGACAGGGCCCCTACCTACGAGCAGTACTTC
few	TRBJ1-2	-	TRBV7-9	CASSLVGDYGYTF	TGTGCCAGCAGCTTGGTGGGGGACTATGGCTACACCTTC
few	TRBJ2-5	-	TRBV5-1	CASSFAAQETQYF	TGCGCCAGCAGCTTCGCGGCCCAAGAGACCCAGTACTTC
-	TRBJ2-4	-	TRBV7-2	CASSSPQGIQYF	TGTGCCAGCAGCTCCCCCCAAGGCATTCAGTACTTC
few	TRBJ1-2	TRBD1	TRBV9	CASSVGQGLNYGYTF	TGTGCCAGCAGCGTCGGACAGGGCCTAAATTATGGCTACACCTTC
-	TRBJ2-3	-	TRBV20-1	CSASERPGDTQYF	TGCAGTGCTTCAGAAAGGCCGGGGGATACGCAGTATTTT
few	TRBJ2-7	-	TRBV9	CASSTPGSREQYF	TGTGCCAGCAGCACCCCAGGCTCGCGGGAGCAGTACTTC
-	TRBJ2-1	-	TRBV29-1	CSAEGTVNEQFF	TGCAGCGCGGAGGGGACTGTCAATGAGCAGTTCTTC
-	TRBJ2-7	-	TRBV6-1	CASRARDTTFYEQYF	TGTGCCAGCAGAGCCCGGGACACGACGTTCTACGAGCAGTACTTC
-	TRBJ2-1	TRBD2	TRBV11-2	CASSFFSGDYNEQFF	TGTGCCAGCAGCTTTTTTAGCGGGGATTACAATGAGCAGTTCTTC
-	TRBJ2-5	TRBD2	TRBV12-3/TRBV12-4	CASSFSRHPGLAEVKTQYF	TGTGCCAGCAGTTTCTCCCGCCACCCCGGACTAGCGGAGGTTAAGACCCAGTACTTC
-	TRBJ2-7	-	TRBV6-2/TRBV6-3	CASSRERDPTYEQYF	TGTGCCAGCAGCCGTGAGCGAGATCCGACCTACGAGCAGTACTTC
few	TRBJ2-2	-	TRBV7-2	CASNTHLGTNTGELFF	TGTGCCAGCAACACTCATTTGGGGACGAACACCGGGGAGCTGTTTTTT
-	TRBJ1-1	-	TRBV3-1	CASSLARGRGTEAFF	TGTGCCAGCTCTTTAGCCAGGGGTCGAGGCACTGAAGCTTTCTTT
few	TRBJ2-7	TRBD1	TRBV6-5	CASSDRASSYEQYF	TGTGCCAGCTCGGACAGGGCCAGCTCCTACGAGCAGTACTTC
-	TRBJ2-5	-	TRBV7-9	CASSHEPGTQYF	TGTGCCAGCAGCCACGAGCCGGGGACCCAGTACTTC
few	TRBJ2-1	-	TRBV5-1	CASSRSNNEQFF	TGCGCCAGCAGCCGCTCGAACAATGAGCAGTTCTTC
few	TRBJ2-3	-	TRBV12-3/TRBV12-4	CASSAGPQGTDTQYF	TGTGCCAGCAGTGCCGGACCACAAGGAACAGATACGCAGTATTTT
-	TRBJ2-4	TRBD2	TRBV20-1	CSGLSGGPNIQYF	TGCAGTGGTCTGAGCGGGGGTCCTAACATTCAGTACTTC
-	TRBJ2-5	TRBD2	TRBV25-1	CASSALAGGRNEQYF	TGTGCCAGCAGTGCTCTAGCGGGAGGGCGAAATGAGCAGTACTTC
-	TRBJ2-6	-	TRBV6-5	CASSPTGTGANVLTF	TGTGCCAGCAGTCCAACAGGAACTGGGGCCAACGTCCTGACTTTC
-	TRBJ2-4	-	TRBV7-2	CASSLEGGQIAKNIQYF	TGTGCCAGCAGCTTAGAGGGGGGCCAGATTGCCAAAAACATTCAGTACTTC
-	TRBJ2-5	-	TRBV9	CASSVVLGLGADEQYF	TGTGCCAGCAGCGTAGTGCTCGGGCTAGGAGCCGATGAGCAGTACTTC
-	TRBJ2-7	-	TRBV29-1	CSVEARAFGEQYF	TGCAGCGTTGAGGCTCGGGCATTTGGCGAGCAGTACTTC
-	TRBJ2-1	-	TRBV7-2	CASSVVDLFDEQFF	TGTGCCAGCAGCGTAGTCGATTTGTTCGATGAGCAGTTCTTC
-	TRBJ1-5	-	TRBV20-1	CSAITGPRQPQHF	TGCAGTGCGATTACAGGTCCACGTCAGCCCCAGCATTTT
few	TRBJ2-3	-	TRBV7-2	CASSLYLPLDTQYF	TGTGCCAGCAGCCTATATTTGCCCCTAGATACGCAGTATTTT
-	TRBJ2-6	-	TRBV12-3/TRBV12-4	CASSPTSGSSVLTF	TGTGCCAGCAGTCCTACGAGCGGGTCCTCCGTCCTGACTTTC
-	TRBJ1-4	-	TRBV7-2	CASSPGGAVANEKLFF	TGTGCCAGCAGCCCCGGGGGCGCAGTAGCTAATGAAAAACTGTTTTTT
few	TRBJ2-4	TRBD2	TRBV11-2	CASSPPGGVWGAKNIQYF	TGTGCCAGCAGCCCACCGGGGGGAGTATGGGGAGCCAAAAACATTCAGTACTTC
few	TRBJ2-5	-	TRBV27	CASSRQGSRETQYF	TGTGCCAGCAGTCGTCAGGGTAGCCGTGAGACCCAGTACTTC
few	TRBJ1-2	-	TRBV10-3	CAIQGDGGYTF	TGTGCCATCCAGGGCGATGGGGGCTACACCTTC
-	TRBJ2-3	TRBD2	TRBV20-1	CSAPIAGDATDTQYF	TGCAGTGCTCCGATAGCGGGAGATGCGACAGATACGCAGTATTTT
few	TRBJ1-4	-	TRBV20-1	CSAPPSLGEKLFF	TGCAGTGCTCCCCCCTCACTTGGAGAAAAACTGTTTTTT
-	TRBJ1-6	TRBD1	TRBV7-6	CASSDRQGAPLHF	TGTGCCAGCAGCGATAGACAGGGTGCACCCCTCCACTTT
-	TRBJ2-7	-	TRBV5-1	CASSGQEMAYEQYF	TGCGCCAGCAGCGGCCAGGAGATGGCTTACGAGCAGTACTTC
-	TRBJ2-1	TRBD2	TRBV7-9	CASSLPSGGAETQFF	TGTGCCAGCAGCTTACCGAGCGGGGGGGCCGAGACCCAGTTCTTC
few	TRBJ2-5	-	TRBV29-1	CSVGGYQETQYF	TGCAGCGTTGGGGGCTACCAAGAGACCCAGTACTTC
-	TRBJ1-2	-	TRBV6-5	CASSLGAQYGYTF	TGTGCCAGCAGCCTTGGGGCTCAATATGGCTACACCTTC
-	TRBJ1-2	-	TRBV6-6	CASSTDSPQGYTF	TGTGCCAGCAGTACGGACAGCCCGCAAGGCTACACCTTC
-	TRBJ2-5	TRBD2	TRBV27	CASSLAGTSLAGQYF	TGTGCCAGCAGTTTAGCGGGGACTAGTTTGGCTGGGCAGTACTTC
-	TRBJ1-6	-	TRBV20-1	CSAREVGALHF	TGCAGTGCTAGAGAGGTGGGGGCCCTCCACTTT